What follows are 17 T cell receptor beta chains derived from one specimen sequenced in a study of T cell repertoires in cytomegalovirus infection. Via MiXCR, TCRdb re-called the reads, giving one row per CDR3 protein. The sample carries some 940,000 distinct CDR3 sequences, around 30% recorded once. Antigens for these TCRs are unknown. This sample comprised cultured CD8+ T cells from PBMCs, obtained from culture after CMV antigen stimulation. These receptors originate from a human donor in good health (CMV status not recorded). Some clones in this sample may be carry-over from other donors' samples.

The chain uses TRBV6-1 and TRBJ2-4, with D uncertain. The CDR3 length is 14 residues. Germline V gives CDR1 MNHNS, CDR2 SASEGT. Trimming pared 5 bases from V and 0 bases from J, leaving 8 bases between. CDR3 protein: CASSYVGAKNIQYF. CDR3 in DNA: TGTGCCAGCAGTTACGTCGGAGCCAAAAACATTCAGTACTTC.

This clonotype was seen ten or more times. This chain connects TRBV27 to TRBJ1-1; no reliable D call. V lost 6 bases, J lost 7 bases, and 9 bases lay in between. Germline CDR1 MNHEY, CDR2 SMNVEV (reference sequence). The CDR3 sequence is 11 residues long. This chain's CDR3 is CASSFGSEAFF. The CDR3 DNA reads TGTGCCAGCAGCTTCGGGAGTGAAGCTTTCTTT.

As regards this clonotype: A much larger clone differs by one base, so this may be a read error. This chain links TRBV5-6 with TRBJ2-7; the match to TRBD1 covers 7 bases. V lost 1 base to trimming and J lost 3 bases; unmatched junction nucleotides: 4. Germline V CDR1 and CDR2: SGHDT, YYEEEE. The CDR3 has 14 residues. The CDR3 loop is CASSLRQGVYEQYV. CDR3 bases: TGTGCCAGCAGCTTGCGTCAGGGGGTCTACGAGCAGTACGTC.

This clonotype was picked up many times. The rearrangement links TRBV7-6 to TRBJ1-1, with D perhaps matching TRBD1 (5 bases). V was shortened by 6 bases and J by 5 bases, with 19 bases between the two germline ends. The CDR3 loop spans 15 amino acids. Looked up from germline, CDR1 is SGHVS and CDR2 is FNYEAQ. The CDR3 DNA reads TGTGCCAGCAGTTTTAGTAGGGGAGGGATGACTGAAGCTTTCTTT. Translation: CASSFSRGGMTEAFF.

The rearrangement joins TRBV6-5 to TRBJ2-3, with 15 positions matching TRBD2. J was trimmed by 0 bases and V by 2 bases; bases with no gene match: 9. CDR3 length equals 20 residues. Germline assignment: CDR1 MNHEY and CDR2 SVGAGI. As DNA, the CDR3 is TGTGCCAGCAGTTACACACGAGGGACTAGCGGGGGGCGCAGCACAGATACGCAGTATTTT. It specifies CASSYTRGTSGGRSTDTQYF.

The V and J genes are TRBV19 and TRBJ2-1; D is perhaps TRBD2 (7 bases). The CDR3 contains 16 residues. The ends were cut back, 4 bases at V and 4 bases at J, with 17 bases in the middle. Germline V gene data show CDR1 as LNHDA and CDR2 as SQIVND (reference sequence). The CDR3: CASSRGVGGPYNEQFF. In DNA form, the CDR3 reads TGTGCCAGTAGTAGGGGGGTGGGGGGGCCGTACAATGAGCAGTTCTTC.

This clonotype was observed a few times. V usage is TRBV7-9 and J usage is TRBJ2-5; 7 nucleotides align to TRBD2. Germline V lookup: CDR1 SEHNR, CDR2 FQNEAQ (reference sequence). The CDR3 is 15 amino acids. The V and J ends lost 0 bases and 4 bases, in that order; junction bases with no gene match: 5. The CDR3 region is CASSLAGSGGETQYF. The CDR3 nucleotides are TGTGCCAGCAGCTTAGCGGGGTCGGGGGGAGAGACCCAGTACTTC.

V usage is TRBV7-8 and J usage is TRBJ2-1, with D possibly being TRBD1 (5 bases). The germline V gene encodes CDR1 SGHVS and CDR2 FQNEAQ. This CDR3 is 16 amino acids long. V dropped 1 base and J dropped 0 bases, with 10 bases sitting between them. This CDR3 reads CASSLVRQSSYNEQFF. The CDR3 nucleotides read TGTGCCAGCAGCTTAGTTAGACAGAGCTCCTACAATGAGCAGTTCTTC.

Ten or more counts support this clonotype. The chain recombines TRBV7-9 with TRBJ2-1, with D possibly being TRBD1 or TRBD2 (5 bases each). CDR3 length: 12 amino acids. The germline V gene has CDR1 SEHNR and CDR2 FQNEAQ (reference sequence). The V and J ends lost 8 bases and 2 bases respectively, with 7 bases between them. The chain's CDR3 is CASGTTYNEQFF. CDR3 coding DNA: TGTGCCAGCGGGACCACCTACAATGAGCAGTTCTTC.

This clonotype was observed at least ten times. V usage is TRBV6-1 and J usage is TRBJ2-7, with D possibly matching TRBD1 (6 bases). The V gene lost 6 bases and the J gene lost 2 bases, with 14 bases spanning the gap. The CDR3 loop spans 14 amino acids. CDR1 and CDR2 from the germline V gene are MNHNS and SASEGT. The CDR3: CASRSTGITYEQYF. As DNA, the CDR3 is TGTGCCAGCAGGAGTACAGGGATTACCTACGAGCAGTACTTC.

At least ten counts were recorded for this clonotype. This chain uses TRBV7-2 with TRBJ2-3, with D perhaps matching TRBD1 (5 bases). V was trimmed by 2 bases and J by 0 bases, leaving 9 bases between them. Germline V gene data show CDR1 as SGHTA and CDR2 as FQGNSA. CDR3 length equals 15 residues. The CDR3 DNA is TGTGCCAGCAGCTTAAGACAGAGAAGCACAGATACGCAGTATTTT. Translated, it gives CASSLRQRSTDTQYF.

As for this clonotype: This may come from a read error, since a much larger clone is one base off. V gene TRBV13 combines with J gene TRBJ1-2, with 7 bases identical to TRBD1. J gave up 5 bases and V 5 bases, and 5 bases lay outside the gene matches. The CDR3 totals 13 residues. Germline CDR1 and CDR2: PRHDT and FYEKMQ (reference sequence). This CDR3 is CASSQTGKYGYTF. The CDR3 nucleotides read TGTGCCAGCAGCCAGACAGGGAAATATGGCTACACCTTC.

This clonotype appeared a few times. The CDR3: CASSSGPSEGEQFF. The CDR3 region has the DNA TGTGCCAGCAGCTCAGGCCCCTCAGAGGGTGAGCAGTTCTTC. The rearrangement joins TRBV11-3 to TRBJ2-1, with D tentatively TRBD2 (5 bases). Germline values: CDR1 SGHNT, CDR2 YENEEA. This CDR3 is 14 amino acids long. Trimming left V 4 bases short and J 9 bases short, with 16 bases between.

This clonotype was seen more than once but under ten times. The chain carries TRBV19 and TRBJ1-4, with D possibly matching TRBD1 (5 bases). Trimming cost V 5 bases and J 0 bases, with 13 bases left between them. This CDR3 is 16 amino acids long. Germline CDR1 LNHDA, CDR2 SQIVND (reference sequence). For the CDR3, the DNA is TGTGCCAGTAGTTTCGGGGCAGTTGCAACTAATGAAAAACTGTTTTTT. It codes for CASSFGAVATNEKLFF.

This clonotype has only a few counts. V gene TRBV10-3 combines with J gene TRBJ2-1, with D perhaps matching TRBD1 (6 bases). V shed 6 bases and J shed 8 bases, with 11 bases lying between them. The CDR3 contains 12 residues. The V gene's germline CDR1 is ENHRY and CDR2 SYGVKD. The CDR3 protein is CAIRLQGDEQFF. The DNA of the CDR3 is TGTGCCATCAGATTACAGGGTGATGAGCAGTTCTTC.

The chain has TRBV7-9 and TRBJ2-1, with 9 bases that match TRBD1. Trimming at V came to 4 bases and at J to 4 bases, leaving 8 bases not matched to a gene. This CDR3 contains 16 residues. Germline V gene data show CDR1 as SEHNR and CDR2 as FQNEAQ (reference sequence). The CDR3 sequence is CASSSLQGAEYNEQFF. The CDR3, as DNA: TGTGCCAGCAGCTCTTTACAGGGGGCAGAATACAATGAGCAGTTCTTC.

This clonotype was observed once. The V call is TRBV13, the J call TRBJ2-7; possible D gene TRBD1, 5 bases. V lost 0 bases and J 5 bases, leaving 14 bases between the germline ends. CDR3 length: 15 amino acids. The germline V gene encodes CDR1 PRHDT and CDR2 FYEKMQ (reference sequence). CDR3 nucleotides: TGTGCCAGCAGCTTAGGCCAGGGATTCTACCACGAGCAGTACGTC. Its translation is CASSLGQGFYHEQYV.